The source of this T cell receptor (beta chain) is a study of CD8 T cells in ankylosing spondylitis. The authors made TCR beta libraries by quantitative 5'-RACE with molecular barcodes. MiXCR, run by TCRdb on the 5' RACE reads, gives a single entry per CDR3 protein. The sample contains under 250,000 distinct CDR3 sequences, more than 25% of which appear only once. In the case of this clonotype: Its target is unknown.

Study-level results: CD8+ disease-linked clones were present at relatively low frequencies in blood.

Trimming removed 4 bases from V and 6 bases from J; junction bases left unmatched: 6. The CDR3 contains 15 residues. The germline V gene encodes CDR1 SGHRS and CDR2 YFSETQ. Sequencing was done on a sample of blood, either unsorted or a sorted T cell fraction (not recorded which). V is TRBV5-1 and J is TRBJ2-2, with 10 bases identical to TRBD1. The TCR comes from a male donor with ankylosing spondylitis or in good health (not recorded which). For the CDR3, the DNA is TGCGCCAGCAGCCCTAGACAGGGGGCGTCCGGGGAGCTGTTTTTT. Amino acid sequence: CASSPRQGASGELFF.